The 17 T cell receptor beta chains below all came from one sample that was sequenced in a study of blood T cell repertoires in COVID-19. Using immunoSEQ multiplex PCR, the repertoire was profiled, and TCRdb retains in-frame clones only, with some absent. The repertoire holds 55,000 to 80,000 clones, with 92% as singletons. The specimen sequenced was peripheral blood. The receptors were gathered from a human donor in a cohort sampled during active COVID-19.

The sample holds a few counts of this clone. The chain recombines TRBV7-9 with TRBJ1-2; 10 bases map to TRBD1. With V trimmed by 6 bases and J by 8 bases, 15 bases remained unmatched. The CDR3 runs to 16 residues. CDR1 is SEHNR, CDR2 FQNEAQ, per germline (reference sequence). The CDR3 DNA reads as TGTGCCAGCAGTCTTTCCAAGACAGGGGGCATGGTGGGCTACACCTTC. This translates into CASSLSKTGGMVGYTF.

This clone was seen just once. The V gene is TRBV5-4, the J gene TRBJ2-4, with D perhaps matching TRBD1 (5 bases). The germline V and J ends were trimmed by 4 bases and 1 base, with 12 bases remaining between them. The CDR3 consists of 15 residues. Per germline, CDR1 SGHNT and CDR2 YYREEE (reference sequence). The CDR3: CASSPGFMAKNIQYF. In DNA form, the CDR3 reads TGTGCCAGCAGCCCAGGGTTTATGGCCAAAAACATTCAGTACTTC. Combining the CDR3 with reference TRBV5-4 and TRBJ2-4 gives the whole variable domain ETGVTQSPTHLIKTRGQQVTLRCSSQSGHNTVSWYQQALGQGPQFIFQYYREEENGRGNFPPRFSGLQFPNYSSELNVNALELDDSALYLCASSPGFMAKNIQYFGAGTRLSVL.

The chain is built from TRBV27 and TRBJ1-6, with a tentative D call TRBD1 (6 bases). Trimming took 5 bases from V and 8 from J, leaving 22 bases between them. The CDR3 extends over 17 amino acids. Germline CDR1 and CDR2: MNHEY and SMNVEV (reference sequence). The CDR3 DNA reads as TGTGCCAGCAGTCCAAACGCGGTAACAGGGCCCGATTCACCCCTCCACTTT. Translation gives CASSPNAVTGPDSPLHF.

The V call is TRBV3-1 (or the pseudogene TRBV3-2), the J call TRBJ1-6; TRBD1 aligns across 11 bases. The V gene's germline CDR1 is LGHDT and CDR2 YNNKEL (reference sequence). V lost 6 bases to trimming and J lost 10 bases; unmatched junction nucleotides: 5. The CDR3 sequence is 14 residues long. CDR3: CASRRDRGGSPLHF. The DNA of the CDR3 is TGTGCCAGCAGGAGGGACAGGGGGGGGTCACCCCTCCACTTT.

The chain has TRBV28 and TRBJ2-1; no firm D call. The CDR3 covers 15 residues. Per germline, CDR1 MDHEN and CDR2 SYDVKM. The V end lost 6 bases, the J end lost 6 bases, and 18 bases lay between the germline ends. CDR3 loop: CASSRPIRVLNEQFF. The CDR3 DNA reads as TGTGCCAGCAGCCGCCCAATCCGGGTTCTCAATGAGCAGTTCTTC.

The J gene is TRBJ2-1, the V gene TRBV18, with 8 positions matching TRBD1. This CDR3 spans 14 amino acids. The V segment lost 6 bases and the J segment 2 bases; nucleotides outside the gene matches: 3. Per the germline V gene, CDR1 is KGHSH and CDR2 is LQKENI. CDR3 sequence (DNA): TGTGCCAGCTCCGTGGACAGGGCCTACAATGAGCAGTTCTTC. It yields the protein CASSVDRAYNEQFF.

This chain joins TRBV19 and TRBJ1-1; D not resolved. Between the trimmed V and J ends, which lost 3 bases and 0 bases, there was a span of 8 bases. CDR3 length: 14 residues. Germline V CDR1 and CDR2: LNHDA, SQIVND (reference sequence). The CDR3 DNA reads TGTGCCAGTAGTATGGGAGGGCTGAACACTGAAGCTTTCTTT. It is translated as CASSMGGLNTEAFF.

The rearrangement joins TRBV5-1 to TRBJ2-1; the D is unclear. The CDR3 is made up of 13 amino acids. V dropped 1 base and J dropped 5 bases, with 7 bases sitting between them. Per the germline V gene, CDR1 is SGHRS and CDR2 is YFSETQ. The CDR3 DNA reads as TGCGCCAGCAGCTTGAACAGTAACAATGAGCAGTTCTTC. Its protein is CASSLNSNNEQFF. Looking up the rest from reference TRBV5-1 and TRBJ2-1 gives the full variable domain: KAGVTQTPRYLIKTRGQQVTLSCSPISGHRSVSWYQQTPGQGLQFLFEYFSETQRNKGNFPGRFSGRQFSNSRSEMNVSTLELGDSALYLCASSLNSNNEQFFGPGTRLTVL.

The chain is built from TRBV19 and TRBJ1-3; D possibly corresponds to TRBD1 (5 bases). The V and J ends lost 4 bases and 8 bases respectively, with 21 bases between them. This CDR3 is 16 amino acids long. Germline CDR1 and CDR2: LNHDA and SQIVND (reference sequence). CDR3 coding DNA: TGTGCCAGTAGTAACTCCCGCGGGACCCCGGTGGACACCATATATTTT. Amino acid sequence: CASSNSRGTPVDTIYF.

The chain uses TRBV5-1 and TRBJ2-1; D might be TRBD2 (6 bases). The V gene's germline CDR1 is SGHRS and CDR2 YFSETQ. The V and J ends lost 0 bases and 4 bases respectively, with 14 bases between them. The CDR3 loop spans 16 amino acids. As DNA, the CDR3 is TGCGCCAGCAGCTTGGCGGAGGGCATCCCATACAATGAGCAGTTCTTC. Its translation is CASSLAEGIPYNEQFF.

The V gene is TRBV5-1, the J gene TRBJ2-3, with 7 bases identical to TRBD2. The CDR3 is 14 amino acids. V lost 4 bases, J lost 1 base, and 3 bases stayed unmatched. Germline values: CDR1 SGHRS, CDR2 YFSETQ. The CDR3 DNA follows: TGCGCCAGCAGCGCGGGAGCTGGCACAGATACGCAGTATTTT. Residues: CASSAGAGTDTQYF.

The chain joins TRBV11-2 to TRBJ2-7; D is uncertain. The CDR3 has 11 residues. V was pared by 6 bases and J by 3 bases, with 6 bases between. Germline lookup yields CDR1 SGHAT and CDR2 FQNNGV. DNA of the CDR3: TGTGCCAGCAGTAGCCTCTACGAGCAGTACTTC. Protein product: CASSSLYEQYF.

The chain recombines TRBV9 with TRBJ1-4; TRBD1 matches at 9 bases. Trimming cost V 4 bases and J 8 bases; bases outside gene matches: 15. CDR3 length: 17 amino acids. Germline values: CDR1 SGDLS, CDR2 YYNGEE. CDR3 sequence (DNA): TGTGCCAGCAGCCCTCTCCCGGGACAGGGCGCGGGGGAAAAACTGTTTTTT. Protein sequence: CASSPLPGQGAGEKLFF.

This clone was seen once. The CDR3: CASSETSGRSGELFF. The CDR3 DNA reads TGTGCCAGCTCAGAGACTAGCGGGAGGTCCGGGGAGCTGTTTTTT. This chain joins TRBV18 and TRBJ2-2, with 13 bases that match TRBD2. This CDR3 spans 15 amino acids. CDR1 KGHSH and CDR2 LQKENI come from the germline V gene. V was clipped by 5 bases and J by 6 bases; unmatched bases: 3.

The J gene is TRBJ1-1, the V gene TRBV5-6; D gene unclear. The CDR3 sequence is 13 residues long. The germline gives CDR1 SGHDT, CDR2 YYEEEE. V gave up 0 bases and J gave up 4 bases, with 7 bases separating them. CDR3 protein: CASSLAEGTEAFF. The CDR3, as DNA: TGTGCCAGCAGCTTGGCCGAGGGCACTGAAGCTTTCTTT.

The chain joins TRBV6-6 to TRBJ1-6, with TRBD1 matching over 9 bases. This CDR3 comprises 14 residues. Losses at the gene ends were 10 bases for V and 9 bases for J; bases not matched to a gene: 10. Germline CDR1 reads MNHNY; CDR2 reads SVGAGI (reference sequence). CDR3 in amino acids: CATRRDRAFSPLHF. The CDR3 nucleotides are TGTGCCACGAGAAGGGACAGGGCTTTTTCACCCCTCCACTTT.

This sequence joins TRBV19 and TRBJ2-2, with TRBD2 identical over 14 bases. CDR3 length: 19 residues. The V segment lost 4 bases and the J segment 6 bases; nucleotides outside the gene matches: 13. The germline gives CDR1 LNHDA, CDR2 SQIVND (reference sequence). CDR3 nucleotide sequence: TGTGCCAGTAGTACCTCCGGACTAGCGGGGGGAAAGGTCCCCGGGGAGCTGTTTTTT. It encodes CASSTSGLAGGKVPGELFF. The full variable domain, rest sourced from reference TRBV19 and TRBJ2-2, is DGGITQSPKYLFRKEGQNVTLSCEQNLNHDAMYWYRQDPGQGLRLIYYSQIVNDFQKGDIAEGYSVSREKKESFPLTVTSAQKNPTAFYLCASSTSGLAGGKVPGELFFGEGSRLTVL.